A selection of T cell receptor beta chains follows, all from one sample in a study of blood T cell repertoires in COVID-19. Sequencing used immunoSEQ multiplex PCR; TCRdb keeps in-frame clones, though not all of them. This repertoire shows some 250,000 clones, about nine tenths found once; its top ten account for around 7.8%. Input material: peripheral blood. These receptors came from a man aged 60-69 years who had recovered from COVID-19. CDR3s include the opening cysteine and the closing phenylalanine or tryptophan. D genes are given only for firm matches.

D	V	J	CDR3	DNA
TRBD1	TRBV10-3	TRBJ1-2	CAISGPGTGVTNYGYTF	TGTGCCATCAGCGGACCCGGGACAGGGGTCACTAACTATGGCTACACCTTC
-	TRBV6-5	TRBJ1-6	CASTSGLLGYSPLHF	TGTGCCAGCACATCGGGACTACTGGGCTATTCACCCCTCCACTTT
-	TRBV19	TRBJ1-3	CASSIPSSSGNTIYF	TGTGCCAGTAGTATTCCCTCCAGCTCTGGAAACACCATATATTTT
-	TRBV5-4	TRBJ1-1	CASSRGQTTEAFF	TGTGCCAGCAGCCGTGGACAGACCACTGAAGCTTTCTTT
TRBD2	TRBV5-1	TRBJ2-3	CASSLVAGHTDTQYF	TGCGCCAGCAGCTTGGTAGCGGGGCACACAGATACGCAGTATTTT
-	TRBV9	TRBJ2-1	CASSVAGTALNEQFF	TGTGCCAGCAGCGTAGCTGGGACTGCTTTAAATGAGCAGTTCTTC
TRBD1	TRBV5-1	TRBJ2-3	CASSLLTGGVSQYF	TGCGCCAGCAGCCTACTGACAGGGGGAGTGTCGCAGTATTTT
-	TRBV19	TRBJ2-6	CASTRQVWGANVLTF	TGTGCCAGTACGCGACAGGTCTGGGGGGCCAACGTCCTGACTTTC
-	TRBV6-5	TRBJ2-6	CASSSTFGGANVLTF	TGTGCCAGCAGTTCCACTTTTGGTGGGGCCAACGTCCTGACTTTC
-	TRBV28	TRBJ1-4	CASVTQGKGKEKLFF	TGTGCCAGCGTTACACAGGGCAAAGGGAAGGAAAAACTGTTTTTT